This T cell receptor beta chain derives from a study of blood T cell repertoires in COVID-19. Original processing notes: Reference gene primers were amplified, and this amplification served to estimate nucleated cell counts. Only in-frame clones appear in the TCRdb table, and some are missing; sequencing was by immunoSEQ multiplex PCR. That table supplies the V and J calls and clone size; D and trimming were determined from the DNA. Among 16,000 or so clones, around 90% were seen once, and the ten largest hold about 50%. The germline V gene has CDR1 SGHTA and CDR2 FQGTGA. V gave up 5 bases and J gave up 4 bases; unmatched junction bases: 7. There are 14 residues in the CDR3.

Sequencing was performed on peripheral blood. V and J are TRBV7-3 and TRBJ2-5, with 7 bases aligning to TRBD2. The sequence was obtained from a human donor in a cohort sampled during active COVID-19. The CDR3 region has the DNA TGTGCCAGCAGCCGTGGCGGGGAGGGAGAGACCCAGTACTTC. This gives the protein CASSRGGEGETQYF.